Reported below is one T cell receptor (beta chain). Its antigen is still unknown. Base quality data are lacking; no much larger clone is found one base away. The cysteine opens and the phenylalanine closes a CDR3 of 14 amino acids. The only DNA kept is the CDR3, 42 bases in frame from the first base. The junction carries 12 bases between V and J, which are trimmed by 3 bases and 3 bases respectively. The germline V gene provides CDR1 SNHLY and CDR2 FYNNEI. The entry originates in a study of blood T cell repertoires in COVID-19 (dated by TCRdb to 2020 to 2021). With respect to the entire study: The collaborator samples originated in the United States, Italy and Spain and spanned the acute and convalescent phases of COVID-19. The material from the prospective study consisted of cDNA or gDNA derived from T cells, B-cell-depleted T cells, or PBMCs. The dataset comprised deeply sampled blood TCRbeta repertoires from subjects exposed to, actively infected with, or recovered from COVID-19. A freely available public database, intended as a resource for researchers studying the immune response to SARS-CoV-2, is where the repertoires were released. Samples came from the ongoing ImmuneRACE study (first 160 participants) plus 1,254 subjects from 6 global collaborators. The sample metadata nearly always contained a de-identified subject ID, COVID-19 status, age in years and sex. HLA class I and class II types, where available, came from metadata supplied by the sample provider rather than from assay-based typing. Paper-wide results and their limitations: Clinical and demographic metadata were provided uncurated, with the amount varying by source and participant.

TCRbeta CDR3 regions were amplified from genomic DNA using the immunoSEQ Assay, a bias-controlled multiplex PCR. The paper's processing steps were these. Nucleated cell counts per sample were estimated from amplification of reference gene primers within the assay. To quantify the absolute abundance of each unique TCRbeta CDR3 rearrangement, sequence reads were collapsed and filtered. For each sample, productive Simpson clonality was calculated as the square root of Simpson's diversity index across productive rearrangements. The table was pulled from immuneACCESS by TCRdb, which kept in-frame rearrangements only. Such tables lose some clones; where checked, under half of the loss comes from unresolved V genes, and the rest has no known cause. That table supplies the V and J calls and clone size; D and trimming were determined from the DNA. In all, the sample holds 650,000 to 800,000 clones, and over 80% of those were seen once. The ten largest account for approximately 0.3% of the sample.

Collaborating institutions collected whole blood in K2EDTA tubes following their own protocols. Collaborator samples were shipped for TCRbeta analysis as frozen whole blood, isolated PBMCs, or DNA extracted from either sample type. This clonotype was sampled from a young woman with acute or convalescent COVID-19. The chain is assembled from TRBV2 and TRBJ2-7, with a tentative D gene TRBD2 over 5 matching bases. The sample was peripheral blood. The CDR3: CASSERARIYEQYF. The DNA is TGTGCCAGCAGTGAGAGGGCCCGCATCTACGAGCAGTACTTC.